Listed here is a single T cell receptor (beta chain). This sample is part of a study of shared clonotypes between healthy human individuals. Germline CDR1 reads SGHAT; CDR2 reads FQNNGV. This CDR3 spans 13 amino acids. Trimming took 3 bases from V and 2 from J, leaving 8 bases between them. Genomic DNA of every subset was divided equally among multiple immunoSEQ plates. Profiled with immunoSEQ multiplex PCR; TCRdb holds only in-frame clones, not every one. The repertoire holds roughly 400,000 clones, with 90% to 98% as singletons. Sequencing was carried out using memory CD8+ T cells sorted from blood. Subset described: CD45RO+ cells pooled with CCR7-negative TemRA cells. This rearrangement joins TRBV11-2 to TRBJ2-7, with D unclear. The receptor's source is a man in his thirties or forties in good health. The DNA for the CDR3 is TGTGCCAGCAGCTTCCGACCGACCTACGAGCAGTACTTC. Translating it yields CASSFRPTYEQYF.